This entry describes one T cell receptor (beta chain). Some clones are missing from TCRdb's copy, which holds only in-frame ones; the method was immunoSEQ multiplex PCR. This table has fewer than 100,000 clones, roughly 92% appearing once. This entry belongs to a study of OX40 agonist ivuxolimab in advanced cancers. The CDR3 length is 13 residues. Germline V gene lookup returns CDR1 SGHRS and CDR2 YFSETQ. The V gene end was trimmed by 2 bases and the J gene end by 8 bases; junction bases not matched to a gene: 6. This TCR was sampled from an adult with an advanced solid tumor such as melanoma, head and neck, liver or kidney cancer. Sequenced here: CD4+ or CD8+ T cells sorted from blood, sampled in a trial of the OX40 agonist ivuxolimab. This chain connects TRBV5-1 to TRBJ1-1; 7 bases are a match to TRBD1. The CDR3 sequence is CASSLGGGAEAFF. The CDR3 nucleotides read TGCGCCAGCAGCTTAGGAGGGGGCGCCGAAGCTTTCTTT.